Listed below are T cell receptor beta chains from one sample, sequenced in a study of shared clonotypes between healthy human individuals. Data came from immunoSEQ multiplex PCR; TCRdb stores just in-frame clones and leaves some out. Of hundreds of thousands of clones listed, 95% to 97% are singletons. The sample consisted of naive CD4+ T cells sorted from blood. The receptors come from a woman in her 30s in good health. Each CDR3 is given without its conserved first and last residue. Only part of the rows carry a size: once, few, many, or a class if the clone is expanded.

V: TRBV28; size: NA; CDR3: ASRLGRDNSPLH
V: TRBV18; size: NA; CDR3: ASSPSVLRGYT
V: TRBV7-9; size: once; CDR3: ASSLGVGYEQY
V: TRBV28; size: NA; CDR3: ASSPDRGATNEKLF
V: TRBV28; size: NA; CDR3: ASSRLAGESEQF
V: TRBV18; size: NA; CDR3: ASSPSGTGVEEQY
V: TRBV7-3; size: NA; CDR3: ASSSDGITDTQY
V: TRBV5-1; size: NA; CDR3: ASSSGLGGGSVYEQY
V: TRBV27; size: NA; CDR3: ASSFTGPSYEQY
V: TRBV18; size: NA; CDR3: ASSPSTVAYEQY
V: TRBV19; size: NA; CDR3: ASSLTGVDGYT
V: TRBV4-1; size: NA; CDR3: ASSQPTTSYEQY
V: TRBV18; size: NA; CDR3: ASSPGQGPLETETQY
V: TRBV7-9; size: NA; CDR3: ASSQGGTGAGQPQH
V: TRBV7-2; size: NA; CDR3: ASSSFRETLGNEQF
V: TRBV14; size: NA; CDR3: ASSHWTRTYEQY
V: TRBV5-1; size: few; CDR3: ASSWSSGYNEQF
V: TRBV5-1; size: NA; CDR3: ASSLEGKYYEQY
V: TRBV18; size: NA; CDR3: ASSQGNGEKLF
V: TRBV14; size: NA; CDR3: ASSQGIAPPYNEQF
V: TRBV5-1; size: NA; CDR3: ASSSTGGGQPQH
V: TRBV27; size: NA; CDR3: ASSLARGGSPLH
V: TRBV5-1; size: NA; CDR3: ASSFDGGTNPSNYGYT
V: TRBV7-2; size: NA; CDR3: ASSLVSGGPNEQY
V: TRBV6-6; size: NA; CDR3: ASSYSIAPTTYEQY
V: TRBV19; size: NA; CDR3: ASSIVGMGRETQY
V: TRBV2; size: NA; CDR3: ASSAAGQETQY